This record looks at one T cell receptor (beta chain) sequence and its context. The antigen is undetermined. This sample was taken from a study of response to subunit inactivated influenza vaccine. Notes on the study in general: Every seasonal influenza vaccination brings in few new T cells, the authors suggested.

The CDR3 loop spans 17 amino acids. Germline CDR1 and CDR2: SNHLY and FYNNEI. Trimming took 10 bases from V and 0 from J, leaving 24 bases between them. TCRdb processed the RT-PCR reads anew with MiXCR; each CDR3 protein has one entry. The data contain roughly 700,000 distinct CDR3 sequences, approximately 15% of them singletons. Material: PBMCs from blood, obtained around two weeks before vaccination. This sequence joins TRBV2 and TRBJ1-2; perhaps TRBD1 as D (5 bases). The origin of this receptor is a man in his forties or fifties who received an inactivated influenza vaccine. The CDR3 sequence: CAICFSAGTAPNYGYTF. In DNA form, the CDR3 reads TGTGCCATCTGTTTTTCAGCCGGGACCGCACCTAACTATGGCTACACCTTC.